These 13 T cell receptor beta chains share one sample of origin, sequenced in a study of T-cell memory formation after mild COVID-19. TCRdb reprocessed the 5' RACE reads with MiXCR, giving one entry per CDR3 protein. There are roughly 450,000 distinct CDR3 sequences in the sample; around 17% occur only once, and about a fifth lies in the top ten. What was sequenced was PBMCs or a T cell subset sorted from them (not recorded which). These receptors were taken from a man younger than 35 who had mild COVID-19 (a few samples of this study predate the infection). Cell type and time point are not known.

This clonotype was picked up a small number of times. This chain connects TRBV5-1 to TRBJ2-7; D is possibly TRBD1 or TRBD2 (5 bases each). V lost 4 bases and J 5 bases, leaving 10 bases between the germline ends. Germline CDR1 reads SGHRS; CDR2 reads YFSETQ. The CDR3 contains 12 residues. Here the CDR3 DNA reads TGCGCCAGCAGCGCAGGGAGAAACGAGCAGTACTTC. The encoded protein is CASSAGRNEQYF. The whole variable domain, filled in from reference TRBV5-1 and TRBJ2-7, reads KAGVTQTPRYLIKTRGQQVTLSCSPISGHRSVSWYQQTPGQGLQFLFEYFSETQRNKGNFPGRFSGRQFSNSRSEMNVSTLELGDSALYLCASSAGRNEQYFGPGTRLTVT.

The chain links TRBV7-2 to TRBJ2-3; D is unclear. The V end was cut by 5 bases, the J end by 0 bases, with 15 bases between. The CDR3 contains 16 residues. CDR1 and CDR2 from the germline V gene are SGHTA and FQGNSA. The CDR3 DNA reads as TGTGCCAGCAGCCGCCGACGCATCCTTAGCACAGATACGCAGTATTTT. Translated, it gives CASSRRRILSTDTQYF.

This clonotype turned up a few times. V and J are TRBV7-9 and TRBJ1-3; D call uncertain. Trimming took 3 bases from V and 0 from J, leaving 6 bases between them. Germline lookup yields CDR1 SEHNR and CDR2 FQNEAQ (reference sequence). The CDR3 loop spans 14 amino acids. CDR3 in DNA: TGTGCCAGCAGCTTGGTACGCTCTGGAAACACCATATATTTT. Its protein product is CASSLVRSGNTIYF.

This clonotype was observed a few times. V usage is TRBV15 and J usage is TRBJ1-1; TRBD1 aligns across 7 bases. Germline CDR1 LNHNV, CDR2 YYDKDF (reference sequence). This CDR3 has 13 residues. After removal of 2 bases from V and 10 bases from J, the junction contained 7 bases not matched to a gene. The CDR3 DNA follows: TGTGCCACCAGCAGACTACAGGGGCGGGGAGCTTTCTTT. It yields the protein CATSRLQGRGAFF.

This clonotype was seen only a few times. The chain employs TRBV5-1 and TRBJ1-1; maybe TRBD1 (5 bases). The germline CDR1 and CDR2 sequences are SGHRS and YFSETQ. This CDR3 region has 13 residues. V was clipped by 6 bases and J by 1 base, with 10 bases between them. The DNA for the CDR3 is TGCGCCAGCAACTCGGGGGAGAACACTGAAGCTTTCTTT. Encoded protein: CASNSGENTEAFF.

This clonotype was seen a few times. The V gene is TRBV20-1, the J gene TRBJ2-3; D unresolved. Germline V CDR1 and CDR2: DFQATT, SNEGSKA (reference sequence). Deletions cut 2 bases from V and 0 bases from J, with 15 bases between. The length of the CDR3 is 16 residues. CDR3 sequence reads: CSARSVGEYSTDTQYF. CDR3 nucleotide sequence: TGCAGTGCTAGATCGGTAGGAGAATATAGCACAGATACGCAGTATTTT.

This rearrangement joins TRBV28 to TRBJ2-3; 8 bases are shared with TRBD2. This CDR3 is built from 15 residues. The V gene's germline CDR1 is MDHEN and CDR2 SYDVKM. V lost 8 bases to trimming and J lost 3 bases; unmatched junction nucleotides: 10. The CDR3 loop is CASGRGDGRTDTQYF. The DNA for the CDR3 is TGTGCCAGCGGGCGGGGGGACGGCCGAACAGATACGCAGTATTTT.

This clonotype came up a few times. CDR3 sequence: CASRGTGDPNYGYTF. The CDR3 bases are TGTGCCAGCAGAGGGACGGGGGATCCCAACTATGGCTACACCTTC. The gene calls are TRBV6-5 and TRBJ1-2, with D possibly TRBD1 on 5 matching bases. Germline CDR1 is MNHEY and CDR2 is SVGAGI. Trimming removed 6 bases at V and 2 bases at J, with 16 bases between. The CDR3 has 15 amino acids.

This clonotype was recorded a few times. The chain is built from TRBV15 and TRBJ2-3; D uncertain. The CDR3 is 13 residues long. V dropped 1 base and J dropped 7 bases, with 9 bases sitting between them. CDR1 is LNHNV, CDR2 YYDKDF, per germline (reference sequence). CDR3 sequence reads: CATSRGPFNTQYF. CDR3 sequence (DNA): TGTGCCACCAGCAGAGGCCCTTTCAATACGCAGTATTTT. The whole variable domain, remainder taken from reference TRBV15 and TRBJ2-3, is DAMVIQNPRYQVTQFGKPVTLSCSQTLNHNVMYWYQQKSSQAPKLLFHYYDKDFNNEADTPDNFQSRRPNTSFCFLDIRSPGLGDTAMYLCATSRGPFNTQYFGPGTRLTVL.

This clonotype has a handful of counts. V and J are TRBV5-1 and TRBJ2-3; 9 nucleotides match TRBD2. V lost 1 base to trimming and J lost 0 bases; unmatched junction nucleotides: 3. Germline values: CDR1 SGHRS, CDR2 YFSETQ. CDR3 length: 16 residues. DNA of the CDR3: TGCGCCAGCAGCTTGTGGCTAGCGGGAAGCACAGATACGCAGTATTTT. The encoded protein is CASSLWLAGSTDTQYF.

This CDR3 reads CASSSGLSQETQYF. Here the CDR3 DNA reads TGTGCCAGCAGCTCCGGACTGTCCCAAGAGACCCAGTACTTC. This chain connects TRBV11-1 to TRBJ2-5; D is perhaps TRBD2 (5 bases). Trimming removed 4 bases from V and 1 base from J, with 10 bases in between. Germline CDR1 SGHAT, CDR2 FQDESV (reference sequence). The CDR3 runs 14 residues.

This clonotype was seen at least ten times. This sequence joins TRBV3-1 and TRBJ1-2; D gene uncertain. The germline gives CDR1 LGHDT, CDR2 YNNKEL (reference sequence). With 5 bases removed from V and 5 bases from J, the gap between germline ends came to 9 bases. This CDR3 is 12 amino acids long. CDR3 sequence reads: CASSYTDYGYTF. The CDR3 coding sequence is TGTGCCAGCAGCTACACAGATTATGGCTACACCTTC.

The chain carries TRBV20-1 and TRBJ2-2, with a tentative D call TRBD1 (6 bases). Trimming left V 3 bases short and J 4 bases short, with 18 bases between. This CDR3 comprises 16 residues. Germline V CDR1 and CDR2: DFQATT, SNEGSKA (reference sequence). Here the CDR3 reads CSASYWGRRGTGELFF. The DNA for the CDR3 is TGCAGTGCTAGTTATTGGGGGCGCCGAGGCACCGGGGAGCTGTTTTTT.